The rows below give T cell receptor beta chains drawn from one sample of a study of cytomegalovirus exposure and HLA in healthy donors. Using immunoSEQ multiplex PCR, the repertoire was profiled, and TCRdb retains in-frame clones only, with some absent. Of roughly 150,000 clones in the sample, around 78% were seen once. Sample: PBMCs. The receptors derive from a man aged 35 to 55 in good health and CMV-seronegative. CDR3s include the opening cysteine and the closing phenylalanine or tryptophan. Each record gives: J gene, clone size, V gene, D gene, CDR3 DNA, CDR3 protein. D genes are given only for firm matches. Some rows mark clone size as missing; the rest say once, few, many or name a class of expanded clone.

TRBJ1-1 . TRBV30 . TGTGCCTGGAGGCCAACAGCCAACACTGAAGCTTTCTTT CAWRPTANTEAFF
TRBJ1-1 . TRBV7-6 . TGTGCCAGCAGCCCGGTACCCGCGGAAGCTTTCTTT CASSPVPAEAFF
TRBJ2-6 . TRBV11-3 . TGTGCCAGCAGCTCTTTCTCAGGGGCTGCTGGGGCCAACGTCCTGACTTTC CASSSFSGAAGANVLTF
TRBJ2-1 . TRBV9 . TGTGCCAGCAGCTCTAGTGTCAATGAGCAGTTCTTC CASSSSVNEQFF
TRBJ2-1 . TRBV2 TRBD2 TGTGCCAGCAGTGAAGTAGTAGCGGGAAATGGGGACTATGAGCAGTTCTTC CASSEVVAGNGDYEQFF
TRBJ1-4 few TRBV28 TRBD1 TGTGCCAGCAGTTTAGGCGGACAGGGTAATGAAAAACTGTTTTTT CASSLGGQGNEKLFF
TRBJ2-7 few TRBV5-4 . TGTGCCAGCAGCCCGGCACCGGGAAAATACTACGAGCAGTACTTC CASSPAPGKYYEQYF
TRBJ2-5 . TRBV28 . TGTGCCAGCAGTCCGACCGGGGGGCTAGCGGAAGAGACCCAGTACTTC CASSPTGGLAEETQYF
TRBJ1-1 . TRBV5-6 TRBD1 TGTGCCAGCAGCGCGACAGGGGGCGCAGGTCTACGGAACACTGAAGCTTTCTTT CASSATGGAGLRNTEAFF
TRBJ1-2 . TRBV7-2 . TGTGCCAGCAGCCCCTCATGGAGTGGCTACACCTTC CASSPSWSGYTF
TRBJ2-3 . TRBV15 . TGTGCCACCAGCAGGTTCGGGTCAGGGCGGAATACGCAGTATTTT CATSRFGSGRNTQYF
TRBJ1-1 . TRBV6-6 TRBD1 TGTGCCAGCAGGATGGACAGGCATCTGGCTGAAGCTTTCTTT CASRMDRHLAEAFF
TRBJ2-7 few TRBV6-1 . TGTGCCAGCAGTGATCCAGGGGTACCGTCCTACGAGCAGTACTTC CASSDPGVPSYEQYF